This is a list of T cell receptor beta chains from one sample in a study of technical replicates of blood from a handful of donors. TCRdb keeps only in-frame clones here, not all; method: immunoSEQ multiplex PCR. Among over 70,000 clones listed, about 94% were seen once. Sequenced sample: T cells isolated from PBMCs. These receptor sequences come from a human donor in good health. Each CDR3 is given with its conserved first and last residue. D genes are given only for firm matches. Only part of the rows carry a size: once, few, many, or a class if the clone is expanded.

j_call v_call d_call clone_size cdr3_nt cdr3_aa
TRBJ1-5 TRBV28 NA NA TGTGCCAGCAGCCGAGTTCGGGAGGGGGATCAGCCCCAGCATTTT CASSRVREGDQPQHF
TRBJ2-2 TRBV6-1 TRBD1 NA TGTGCCAGCAGTGAAACTTATGGGGGGACAGGGGACACCGGGGAGCTGTTTTTT CASSETYGGTGDTGELFF
TRBJ1-4 TRBV4-1 TRBD1 NA TGCGCCAGCAGCCATAATTCCCGGGACAGATATGAAAAACTGTTTTTT CASSHNSRDRYEKLFF
TRBJ1-5 TRBV4-1 NA NA TGCGCCAGCAGCCCTACCGGGTTTCAGCCCCAGCATTTT CASSPTGFQPQHF
TRBJ1-5 TRBV28 NA NA TGTGCCAGCAGTTTTGCCAGGGCACATCAGCCCCAGCATTTT CASSFARAHQPQHF
TRBJ1-4 TRBV4-2 NA NA TGTGCCAGCAGCCCGAGGGCTCATACTAATGAAAAACTGTTTTTT CASSPRAHTNEKLFF
TRBJ2-1 TRBV5-4 NA NA TGTGCCAGCAGCCCTGATCCCGGGGCCTACAATGAGCAGTTCTTC CASSPDPGAYNEQFF
TRBJ1-4 TRBV7-4 TRBD1 NA TGTGCCAGCAGCCCCGGTACAAAGACAGGGCTGATTACTAATGAAAAACTGTTTTTT CASSPGTKTGLITNEKLFF
TRBJ2-1 TRBV5-6 NA NA TGTGCCAGCAGCTTGGTAGAAAGAGATGGTGAGCAGTTCTTC CASSLVERDGEQFF
TRBJ2-7 TRBV7-8 NA NA TGTGCCAGCAGCTTGGCAGGGGTGTCATTCAACGAGCAGTACTTC CASSLAGVSFNEQYF
TRBJ2-1 TRBV27 TRBD2 NA TGTGCCAGCAGTTTATCCACCGGGAGGTACAATGAGCAGTTCTTC CASSLSTGRYNEQFF
TRBJ1-1 TRBV15 TRBD1 few TGTGCCACCAGCGCCTCACACTCTCAGGGGGGAACTGAAGCTTTCTTT CATSASHSQGGTEAFF
TRBJ2-1 TRBV4-1 NA NA TGCGCCAGCAGCAGTACTAGTGTTAATGAGCAGTTCTTC CASSSTSVNEQFF
TRBJ2-1 TRBV4-3 TRBD1 NA TGCGCCAGCAGCCCCCGGACAGGTATCTCCTACAATGAGCAGTTCTTC CASSPRTGISYNEQFF
TRBJ1-5 TRBV19 NA NA TGTGCCAGTAGTATTGTACTGATGGCGGGTCCCGATCAGCCCCAGCATTTT CASSIVLMAGPDQPQHF
TRBJ2-7 TRBV18 NA once TGTGCCAGCTCACCTTCTACGGTCGGCGAGCAGTACTTC CASSPSTVGEQYF
TRBJ2-3 TRBV11-2 TRBD2 NA TGTGCCAGCAGCTATAGCGGGAGGGCCCTCTCGGATACGCAGTATTTT CASSYSGRALSDTQYF
TRBJ1-5 TRBV4-3 TRBD1 NA TGCGCCAGCAGCCGGGACAGGGATCAGCCCCAGCATTTT CASSRDRDQPQHF
TRBJ2-3 TRBV30 TRBD2 NA TGTGCCTGGAGTGTCTCCAGCGGGAGTGACAAGTATTTT CAWSVSSGSDKYF
TRBJ2-1 TRBV5-1 TRBD1 NA TGCGCCAGCAGTTCTGGACAGGGGACCCTCAATGAGCAGTTCTTC CASSSGQGTLNEQFF
TRBJ2-3 TRBV6-1 TRBD1 NA TGTGCCACCGAGGGGGCAGGGGGATCGGGAACGCAGTATTTT CATEGAGGSGTQYF
TRBJ2-2 TRBV7-3 TRBD2 NA TGTGCCAGCAGCTTTCTAGCGGGAGGGCCAGACACCGGGGAGCTGTTTTTT CASSFLAGGPDTGELFF
TRBJ1-4 TRBV7-2 NA NA TGTGCCAGCAGCTTGACATCGACAGGTTACAATGAAAAACTGTTTTTT CASSLTSTGYNEKLFF
TRBJ2-2 TRBV4-3 NA NA TGCGCCAGCAGCCAAGTTATGACCGGGGAGCTGTTTTTT CASSQVMTGELFF
TRBJ1-2 TRBV6-6 NA NA TGTGCCAGCAGCTACCGCGAAACAGGATTTAACTATGGCTACACCTTC CASSYRETGFNYGYTF